This paragraph covers one TCR beta chain sequence. The antigen it recognizes is unknown. No base quality information exists; no much larger clone differs at one position. The cysteine opens and the phenylalanine closes a CDR3 of 13 amino acids. Just CDR3 DNA is preserved here, 39 bases in frame from base 1. V and J are trimmed by 6 bases and 0 bases, and the gene matches miss 4 bases of the junction. CDR1 and CDR2 (SQVTM, ANQGSEA) derive from the germline V gene. The treatment or condition label, read with the paper, signifies: live attenuated yellow fever vaccine strain. A standard Ficoll-Paque protocol was used to isolate PBMCs from peripheral blood. Dynabeads CD4 and CD8 positive selection kits were used to isolate the CD4 and CD8 T-cell fractions. TriZol was used to extract RNA from bulk PBMCs, from CD4 and CD8 fractions, and from dextramer-positive and dextramer-negative fractions. The source of the sample is a study of T cells after yellow fever vaccination (dated by TCRdb to the late 2010s). Concerning the study at large: The SMART-Seq v4 Ultra Low Input RNA kit was used to prepare libraries from fractions with low cell numbers. Blood samples were taken at several timepoints before and after primary and secondary immunization, and bulk PBMC replicates and cell subsets were isolated. Two healthy male donors, one aged 18 to 30 and one aged 30 to 40 years, made up the cohort. Bulk TCR alpha and beta repertoires were sequenced longitudinally to track T-cell clones before and after primary and booster YFV17D yellow fever vaccination. What the study reported, not specific to this receptor: Compared with the primary T-cell response, the secondary T-cell response was faster but weaker, reaching its peak on day 5 rather than on day 15. Computational filtering was needed because FACS-sorted repertoires could contain abundant contaminating clonotypes from the bulk population. Most clones expanded after primary vaccination (approximately 95% of CD4 and around nine tenths of CD8) were re-detected after the booster, suggesting that broad memory maintenance occurred. Only two donors were included in the study, so the extent to which the findings can be generalized is limited. A small fraction of clonotypes showed up in both the CD4 and CD8 compartments, probably as a result of convergent recombination.

Sequencing used an Illumina NovaSeq 6000. TCR cDNA was synthesized by 5'RACE template switching, which introduced a universal primer site and unique molecular identifiers. cDNA synthesis was primed from both the TCR alpha and TCR beta constant segments. Library amplification used two PCR steps, and the second PCR step added sample barcodes and sequencing adapters. Sequencing of libraries was done on Illumina HiSeq 2500 (2x100 bp) or NovaSeq (2x150 bp). The study's own analysis went as follows. Demultiplexing of reads and collapsing into UMI consensus sequences were performed with MIGEC, and V(D)J alignment was carried out with MiXCR. Using edgeR on replicate PBMC samples, clonotypes were called vaccine-responding if FDR was below 0.01 and the log2 fold change was above 5 up to day 15. Each bulk clonotype received a CD4 or CD8 identity based on whether the sequenced CD4 or CD8 repertoire contained that clonotype at higher abundance. In TCRdb, the public reads were trimmed at Q25 with fastp and aligned with MiXCR, with productive beta chains retained. Rows with one shared CDR3 protein collapse into an entry with the most common genes and DNA. The authors' filters were not applied to this entry. The sample table contains 120,000 or so distinct CDR3 sequences; only one count was recorded for more than 7.5% of them. The ten most abundant clones make up approximately 39% of the sample.

The sample consisted of CD8+ T cells sorted from PBMCs, taken on the day of the yellow fever booster vaccination. The receptor was isolated from a man younger than 30 who received the YFV17D yellow fever vaccine. The sequence is built from TRBV29-1 and TRBJ2-7, and TRBD1 matches 8 of the central bases. Here the CDR3 is given as CSVRDRSSYEQYF. Here is the DNA: TGCAGCGTCCGGGACAGGAGCTCCTACGAGCAGTACTTC.